This TCR beta chain was retrieved from a study of Tregs in tolerant kidney transplant recipients. General observations from the study: No direct test of biological reproducibility was done here. The most relevant donor-specific Treg TCRbeta repertoire apparently came from expansion with activated donor B cells. Validation in larger populations is needed because few patients were studied.

V was pared by 6 bases and J by 0 bases, with 11 bases between. Germline V gene sequence: CDR1 SGHTA, CDR2 FQGNSA. The CDR3 is made up of 14 amino acids. As regards this clone: What it binds is unknown.

Profiled with immunoSEQ multiplex PCR; TCRdb holds only in-frame clones, not every one. The sample consists of some 68,000 clones, about 83% of them appearing once. CD4+CD25+CD127- Tregs, CD4+CD25- non-Tregs, CD4 and CD8 cells were sorted. This clonotype originated in a human donor in good health. V gene TRBV7-2 combines with J gene TRBJ2-5, with D unresolved. Source material: CD4+ T cells from blood. In DNA, the CDR3 is TGTGCCAGCAGTAAAGACGCAAACCAAGAGACCCAGTACTTC. Its protein product is CASSKDANQETQYF.